The clone carrying this TCR beta chain was observed once. The CDR3 totals 15 residues. V lost 0 bases and J 2 bases, leaving 8 bases between the germline ends. From germline, CDR1 is LNHNV and CDR2 YYDKDF (reference sequence). Treatment noted: preoperative locoregional IRX-2 cytokine immunotherapy. TCRdb keeps only in-frame clones here, not all; method: immunoSEQ multiplex PCR. The data contain 35,000 to 45,000 clones, around 82% of them seen just once; the ten biggest clones take up about 1.5%. This sample was included in a study of preoperative IRX-2 immunotherapy in early breast cancer. The receptor comes from a human donor with breast cancer. The J gene is TRBJ1-5, the V gene TRBV15, with D hard to call. Material: lymph node tissue, obtained after IRX-2 immunotherapy. CDR3 protein: CATSRDPGGNQPQHF. DNA for the CDR3: TGTGCCACCAGCAGAGACCCTGGCGGCAATCAGCCCCAGCATTTT.